This entry features one T cell receptor (beta chain) sequence. Its antigen is undetermined. The sample is drawn from a study of human thymus T cells. Study-wide results and caveats: There appeared to be biased usage of V and J genes in thymic and blood repertoires.

The CDR3 consists of 15 residues. V lost 2 bases to trimming and J lost 6 bases, with 13 bases between them. Germline V gives CDR1 MNHEY, CDR2 SVGAGI. An approximately 0.45-1 mL peripheral blood aliquot was taken intraoperatively from four of eight donors. Produced via immunoSEQ multiplex PCR; TCRdb's table is partial and in-frame only. The top ten hold about 0.17% of the sample, which has about 46,000 clones, 95% seen once. V usage is TRBV6-5 and J usage is TRBJ2-2; no reliable D call. The sequenced sample consisted of blood. This receptor was identified in a girl younger than two with a congenital heart defect but otherwise immunologically healthy. The CDR3 sequence: CASSYRMEGAGELFF. CDR3 bases: TGTGCCAGCAGTTACAGGATGGAAGGAGCCGGGGAGCTGTTTTTT.